This T cell receptor (beta chain) was found in a study of breast tumors, draining lymph nodes, adjacent tissues. General observations from the study: Most tumor T cells seemingly derive from lymph node, then expand in tumor.

Notes on this clonotype: Its antigen is not known.

TCRdb reprocessed the multiplex PCR reads with MiXCR, giving one entry per CDR3 protein. The data hold 200,000 to 250,000 distinct CDR3 sequences, with nearly 35% observed a single time. J lost 5 bases, V lost 5 bases, and 8 bases had no gene match. The germline V gene encodes CDR1 MNHNY and CDR2 SVGAGI (reference sequence). The CDR3 runs 15 residues. Samples came from axillary lymph nodes draining the breast cancer. The origin of this receptor is a female donor with breast cancer. Some clones in this sample may be carry-over from other donors' samples. The specimen sequenced was axillary lymph node tissue. This chain links TRBV6-6 with TRBJ1-5, with 8 bases that match TRBD1. The CDR3 DNA reads TGTGCCAGCAGTGAATCGGGACAGGTGTATCAGCCCCAGCATTTT. Protein: CASSESGQVYQPQHF.